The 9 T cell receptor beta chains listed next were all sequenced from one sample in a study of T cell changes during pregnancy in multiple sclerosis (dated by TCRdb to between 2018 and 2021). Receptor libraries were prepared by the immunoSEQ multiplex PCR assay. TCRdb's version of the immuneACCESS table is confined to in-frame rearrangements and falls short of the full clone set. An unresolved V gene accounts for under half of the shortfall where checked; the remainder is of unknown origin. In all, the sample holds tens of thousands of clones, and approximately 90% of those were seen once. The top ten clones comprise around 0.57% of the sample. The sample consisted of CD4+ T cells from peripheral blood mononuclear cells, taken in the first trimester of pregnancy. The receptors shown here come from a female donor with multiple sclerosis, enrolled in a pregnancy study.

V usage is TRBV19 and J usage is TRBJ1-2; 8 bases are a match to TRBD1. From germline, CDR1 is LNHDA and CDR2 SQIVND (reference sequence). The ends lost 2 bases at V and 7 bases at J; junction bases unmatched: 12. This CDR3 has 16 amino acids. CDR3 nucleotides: TGTGCCAGTAGTATAAGTAGGTCAGGGGGCCTATCTGGCTACACCTTC. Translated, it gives CASSISRSGGLSGYTF.

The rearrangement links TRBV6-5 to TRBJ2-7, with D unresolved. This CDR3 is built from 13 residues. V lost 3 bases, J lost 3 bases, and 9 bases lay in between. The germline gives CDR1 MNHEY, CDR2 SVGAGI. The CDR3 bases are TGTGCCAGCAGTTATGGCAGATTCTACGAGCAGTACTTC. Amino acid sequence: CASSYGRFYEQYF.

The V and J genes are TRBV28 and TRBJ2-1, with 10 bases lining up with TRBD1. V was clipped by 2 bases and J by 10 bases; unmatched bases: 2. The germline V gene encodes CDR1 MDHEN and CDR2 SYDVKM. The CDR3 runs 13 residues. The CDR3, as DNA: TGTGCCAGCAGTTTAGGACAGGGGGAGGAGCAGTTCTTC. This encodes CASSLGQGEEQFF.

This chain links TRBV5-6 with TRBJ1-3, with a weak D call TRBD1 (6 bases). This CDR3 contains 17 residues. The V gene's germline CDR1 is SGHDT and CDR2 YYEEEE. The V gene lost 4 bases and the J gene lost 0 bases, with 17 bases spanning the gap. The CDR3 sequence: CASSIGTTPHSGNTIYF. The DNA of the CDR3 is TGTGCCAGCAGCATCGGGACAACACCCCACTCTGGAAACACCATATATTTT.

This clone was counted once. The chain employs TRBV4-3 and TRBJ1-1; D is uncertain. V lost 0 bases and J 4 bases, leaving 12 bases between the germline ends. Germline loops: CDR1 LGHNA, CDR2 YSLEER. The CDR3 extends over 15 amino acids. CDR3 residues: CASSQDVGRTTEAFF. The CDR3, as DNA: TGCGCCAGCAGCCAAGATGTAGGGAGGACCACTGAAGCTTTCTTT.

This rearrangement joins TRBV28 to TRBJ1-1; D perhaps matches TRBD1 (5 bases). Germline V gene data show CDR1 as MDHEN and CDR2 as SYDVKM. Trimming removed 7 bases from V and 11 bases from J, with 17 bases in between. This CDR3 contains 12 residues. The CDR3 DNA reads TGTGCCAGCATGACTCCCCGGGACTCGGCTTTCTTT. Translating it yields CASMTPRDSAFF.

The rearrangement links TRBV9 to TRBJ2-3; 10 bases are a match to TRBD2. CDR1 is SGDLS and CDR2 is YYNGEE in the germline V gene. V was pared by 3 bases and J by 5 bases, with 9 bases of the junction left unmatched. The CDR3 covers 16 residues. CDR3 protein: CASSAASGRGIDTQYF. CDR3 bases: TGTGCCAGCAGCGCAGCTAGCGGGAGAGGAATAGATACGCAGTATTTT. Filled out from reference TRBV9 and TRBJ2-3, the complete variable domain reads DSGVTQTPKHLITATGQRVTLRCSPRSGDLSVYWYQQSLDQGLQFLIQYYNGEERAKGNILERFSAQQFPDLHSELNLSSLELGDSALYFCASSAASGRGIDTQYFGPGTRLTVL.

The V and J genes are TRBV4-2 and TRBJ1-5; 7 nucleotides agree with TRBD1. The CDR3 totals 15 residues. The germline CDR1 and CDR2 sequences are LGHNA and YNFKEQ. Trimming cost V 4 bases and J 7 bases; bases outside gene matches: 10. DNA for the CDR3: TGTGCCAGCAGCCGAGACAGGGAAGGGAGGCAGCCCCAGCATTTT. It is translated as CASSRDREGRQPQHF.

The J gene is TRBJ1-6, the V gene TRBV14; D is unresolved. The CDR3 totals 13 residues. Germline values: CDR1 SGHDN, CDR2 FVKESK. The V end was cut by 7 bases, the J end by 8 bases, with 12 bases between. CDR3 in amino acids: CASTPRIDSPLHF. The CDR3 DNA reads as TGTGCCAGCACGCCTAGAATTGATTCACCCCTCCACTTT.